Each of the 24 T cell receptor beta chains below was sequenced from the same sample in a study of blood T cell repertoires in COVID-19. Assay: immunoSEQ multiplex PCR; the TCRdb copy retains only in-frame clones and omits some. Found here are about 330,000 clones, roughly 86% of them singletons; the top ten hold roughly 8.9%. The sample consisted of peripheral blood. The receptor set was obtained from a man younger than 45 with COVID-19, enrolled during active disease.

The J gene is TRBJ2-7, the V gene TRBV5-1; D uncertain. Germline lookup yields CDR1 SGHRS and CDR2 YFSETQ. The ends were cut back, 4 bases at V and 4 bases at J, with 15 bases in the middle. The CDR3 loop spans 14 amino acids. CDR3 in amino acids: CASSQAPGRYEQYF. The DNA of the CDR3 is TGCGCCAGCAGCCAAGCACCGGGTCGGTACGAGCAGTACTTC. Supplemented by reference TRBV5-1 and TRBJ2-7, the full variable domain reads KAGVTQTPRYLIKTRGQQVTLSCSPISGHRSVSWYQQTPGQGLQFLFEYFSETQRNKGNFPGRFSGRQFSNSRSEMNVSTLELGDSALYLCASSQAPGRYEQYFGPGTRLTVT.

The chain is built from TRBV11-3 and TRBJ2-3, with D perhaps matching TRBD1 (5 bases). Germline CDR1 reads SGHNT; CDR2 reads YENEEA. The CDR3 covers 16 residues. Trimming cost V 0 bases and J 3 bases, with 13 bases left between them. The CDR3 coding sequence is TGTGCCAGCAGCTTAGATCAGGGAACTTATACAGATACGCAGTATTTT. Amino acids: CASSLDQGTYTDTQYF.

CDR3 coding DNA: TGTGCCAGCAGTTTACGGGACATTCGGAATTACGAGCAGTACTTC. Its translation: CASSLRDIRNYEQYF. The gene calls are TRBV28 and TRBJ2-7; possibly TRBD1 for D (6 bases). Trimming removed 2 bases from V and 4 bases from J, with 15 bases in between. CDR1 and CDR2 from the germline V gene are MDHEN and SYDVKM. CDR3 length equals 15 residues.

The chain is built from TRBV27 and TRBJ2-7; the match to TRBD1 covers 9 bases. There are 17 residues in the CDR3. V was clipped by 6 bases and J by 5 bases; unmatched bases: 17. Germline V gene lookup returns CDR1 MNHEY and CDR2 SMNVEV (reference sequence). The CDR3 nucleotides read TGTGCCAGCAGAAAAGGGATGACCAGGGACAGGGTTGACGAGCAGTACTTC. It is translated as CASRKGMTRDRVDEQYF.

The chain uses TRBV12-3 or TRBV12-4 and TRBJ2-5, with D possibly TRBD1 on 5 matching bases. V lost 3 bases and J lost 2, with 7 bases in between. CDR3 length: 13 amino acids. The CDR3: CASSLGLQETQYF. The CDR3 DNA reads as TGTGCCAGCAGTTTGGGGCTGCAAGAGACCCAGTACTTC.

The rearrangement joins TRBV20-1 to TRBJ2-3, with 8 bases aligning to TRBD2. Germline V gene sequence: CDR1 DFQATT, CDR2 SNEGSKA (reference sequence). The CDR3 covers 15 residues. J lost 0 bases, V lost 3 bases, and 5 bases had no gene match. CDR3 residues: CSASHREGSTDTQYF. The DNA for the CDR3 is TGCAGTGCTAGTCACCGGGAGGGGAGCACAGATACGCAGTATTTT.

The genes are TRBV6-6 and TRBJ2-7; 10 nucleotides line up with TRBD2. Per the germline V gene, CDR1 is MNHNY and CDR2 is SVGAGI (reference sequence). With 0 bases clipped from V and 3 bases from J, the junction kept 2 bases outside the gene matches. CDR3 length: 15 residues. CDR3 DNA sequence: TGTGCCAGCAGTTACTCAGGACTAGCGGACTACGAGCAGTACTTC. It encodes CASSYSGLADYEQYF.

V is TRBV6-5 and J is TRBJ2-1; D possibly corresponds to TRBD2 (6 bases). The germline V gene encodes CDR1 MNHEY and CDR2 SVGAGI. This CDR3 spans 12 amino acids. V dropped 6 bases and J dropped 10 bases, with 13 bases sitting between them. CDR3 bases: TGTGCCAGCAGCCCCGGAGGGAGGGAGCAGTTCTTC. This sequence encodes CASSPGGREQFF.

CDR3 sequence reads: CASSFAGYSGANVLTF. CDR3 coding DNA: TGTGCCAGCAGTTTTGCGGGTTACTCCGGGGCCAACGTCCTGACTTTC. V is TRBV6-2 or TRBV6-3 and J is TRBJ2-6; maybe TRBD2 (5 bases). Trimming cost V 4 bases and J 4 bases, with 14 bases left between them. CDR1 MNHEY and CDR2 SVGEGT come from the germline V gene. The CDR3 spans 16 residues.

In nucleotides, the CDR3 is TGTGCCACCAGCAGTGTACCCGGCCAGGACTCGGGCTCTGGGGCCAACGTCCTGACTTTC. This gives the protein CATSSVPGQDSGSGANVLTF. This rearrangement joins TRBV15 to TRBJ2-6; possible D gene TRBD2, 5 bases. The ends were cut back, 3 bases at V and 0 bases at J, with 21 bases in the middle. Germline V lookup: CDR1 LNHNV, CDR2 YYDKDF (reference sequence). This CDR3 is 20 amino acids long.

The genes are TRBV18 and TRBJ2-1; weak D call: TRBD1 (6 bases). The CDR3 is 13 amino acids. The germline V gene has CDR1 KGHSH and CDR2 LQKENI. V lost 4 bases and J 10 bases, leaving 14 bases between the germline ends. The CDR3 DNA reads as TGTGCCAGCTCACTAAACAGGGATGGCGAGCAGTTCTTC. It specifies CASSLNRDGEQFF.

The table lists this clone with a count of one. The chain employs TRBV3-1 (or the pseudogene TRBV3-2) and TRBJ1-2, with D perhaps TRBD1 (5 bases). Trimming shortened V by 4 bases and J by 6 bases, and 18 bases separated the two germline ends. Germline V gene lookup returns CDR1 LGHDT and CDR2 YNNKEL (reference sequence). The CDR3 totals 15 residues. DNA of the CDR3: TGTGCCAGCAGCCCAGGGACTTACCCTATGAATGGCTACACCTTC. It encodes CASSPGTYPMNGYTF.

In its sample, this clone was seen a few times. V and J are TRBV7-8 and TRBJ1-6, with 9 bases lining up with TRBD1. Germline lookup yields CDR1 SGHVS and CDR2 FQNEAQ. The CDR3 is 15 amino acids. V shed 4 bases, J shed 8 bases, and the junction held 6 bases outside the gene matches. This chain's CDR3 is CASSSPGQGHSPLHF. In DNA form, the CDR3 reads TGTGCCAGCAGCTCACCGGGACAGGGTCATTCACCCCTCCACTTT.

Of note for this clone: A junction end diverges from the germline sequence, so it may reflect a read error. The V and J genes are TRBV2 and TRBJ2-7; unclear D gene. In germline, CDR1 is SNHLY, CDR2 FYNNEI. The CDR3 is 14 amino acids. The CDR3 DNA is TGTGCCAGCAGTGAAACAATCCAGTCCTCCGAGCAGTACTTC. Protein: CASSETIQSSEQYF.

CDR3 protein: CASSIPGQFYNEQFF. The CDR3 DNA follows: TGTGCCAGTAGTATACCGGGACAGTTCTACAATGAGCAGTTCTTC. J is TRBJ2-1 and V is TRBV19, with 7 bases identical to TRBD1. The CDR3 sequence is 15 residues long. V shed 2 bases, J shed 3 bases, and the junction held 4 bases outside the gene matches. Germline CDR1 LNHDA, CDR2 SQIVND (reference sequence).

The sample holds a few counts of this clone. V and J are TRBV10-3 and TRBJ2-7; a possible D gene is TRBD1 (6 bases). The CDR3 covers 14 residues. CDR1 is ENHRY, CDR2 SYGVKD, per germline. Trimming left V 6 bases short and J 0 bases short, with 12 bases between. This chain's CDR3 is CAISGQSSSYEQYF. CDR3 sequence (DNA): TGTGCCATCAGCGGACAGTCAAGCTCCTACGAGCAGTACTTC.

The chain uses TRBV23-1 and TRBJ1-5, with 9 nucleotides matching TRBD1. TRBV23-1 falls under the ORF class, with uncertain function. V shed 7 bases and J 1 base; nucleotides not matched to a gene: 8. The CDR3 is made up of 16 amino acids. This CDR3 is CASIAYRGRSNQPQHF. In DNA form, the CDR3 reads TGCGCCAGCATTGCTTACAGGGGGCGCAGCAATCAGCCCCAGCATTTT.

J is TRBJ1-3 and V is TRBV27; 8 bases line up with TRBD1. CDR1 is MNHEY and CDR2 is SMNVEV in the germline V gene (reference sequence). Unmatched junction bases numbered 1, after V lost 6 bases and J lost 0 bases. CDR3 size: 14 residues. CDR3 in DNA: TGTGCCAGCAGGGACAGGGTCTCTGGAAACACCATATATTTT. Amino acid sequence: CASRDRVSGNTIYF.

This clone was observed a handful of times. The chain links TRBV7-8 to TRBJ2-2; TRBD1 matches 9 bases. V lost 1 base and J lost 10; bases outside the gene matches: 4. The V gene's germline CDR1 is SGHVS and CDR2 FQNEAQ. This CDR3 contains 14 residues. This CDR3 reads CASSLGQGGTELFF. The CDR3 coding sequence is TGTGCCAGCAGCTTAGGACAGGGGGGTACGGAGCTGTTTTTT.

V usage is TRBV6-2 or TRBV6-3 and J usage is TRBJ1-1, with D uncertain. This CDR3 spans 14 amino acids. The germline V gene encodes CDR1 MNHEY and CDR2 SVGEGT. The V end lost 4 bases, the J end lost 5 bases, and 14 bases lay between the germline ends. CDR3 in DNA: TGTGCCAGCAGTTTTAATAGCGTTGGGACTGAAGCTTTCTTT. This translates into CASSFNSVGTEAFF.

The chain couples TRBV30 to TRBJ2-7; TRBD1 agrees at 7 bases. V was pared by 0 bases and J by 4 bases, with 9 bases of the junction left unmatched. This CDR3 region has 15 residues. Germline CDR1 reads GTSNPN; CDR2 reads SVGIG (reference sequence). CDR3 DNA: TGTGCCTGGAGTGTACAGGCAGGGGGTGTATACGAGCAGTACTTC. This encodes CAWSVQAGGVYEQYF.

The chain recombines TRBV3-1 (or the pseudogene TRBV3-2) with TRBJ2-7; D is perhaps TRBD2 (6 bases). V shed 3 bases and J shed 2 bases, with 14 bases lying between them. The CDR3 contains 15 residues. Germline values: CDR1 LGHDT, CDR2 YNNKEL (reference sequence). The CDR3 sequence is CASSHHRDSAYEQYF. In DNA form, the CDR3 reads TGTGCCAGCAGCCATCACCGGGACTCCGCCTACGAGCAGTACTTC.

A remark on this clone: The junction does not match germline at one end; this may be a read error. The genes are TRBV15 and TRBJ2-5; no firm D call. CDR1 is LNHNV, CDR2 YYDKDF, per germline (reference sequence). This CDR3 is built from 17 residues. The CDR3 nucleotides are TGTGCCACCAGCGGAGAGGTAACCTATTGGAGCCAAGAGACCCAGTACTTC. Its protein is CATSGEVTYWSQETQYF.

The chain is built from TRBV5-8 and TRBJ2-3; D might be TRBD2 (5 bases). The CDR3 is 16 residues long. Germline lookup yields CDR1 SGHTS and CDR2 YDEGEE. Trimming shortened V by 4 bases and J by 2 bases, and 17 bases separated the two germline ends. The CDR3 sequence: CASSLSKWTSTDTQYF. CDR3 DNA sequence: TGTGCCAGCAGCCTCAGTAAGTGGACTTCCACAGATACGCAGTATTTT.